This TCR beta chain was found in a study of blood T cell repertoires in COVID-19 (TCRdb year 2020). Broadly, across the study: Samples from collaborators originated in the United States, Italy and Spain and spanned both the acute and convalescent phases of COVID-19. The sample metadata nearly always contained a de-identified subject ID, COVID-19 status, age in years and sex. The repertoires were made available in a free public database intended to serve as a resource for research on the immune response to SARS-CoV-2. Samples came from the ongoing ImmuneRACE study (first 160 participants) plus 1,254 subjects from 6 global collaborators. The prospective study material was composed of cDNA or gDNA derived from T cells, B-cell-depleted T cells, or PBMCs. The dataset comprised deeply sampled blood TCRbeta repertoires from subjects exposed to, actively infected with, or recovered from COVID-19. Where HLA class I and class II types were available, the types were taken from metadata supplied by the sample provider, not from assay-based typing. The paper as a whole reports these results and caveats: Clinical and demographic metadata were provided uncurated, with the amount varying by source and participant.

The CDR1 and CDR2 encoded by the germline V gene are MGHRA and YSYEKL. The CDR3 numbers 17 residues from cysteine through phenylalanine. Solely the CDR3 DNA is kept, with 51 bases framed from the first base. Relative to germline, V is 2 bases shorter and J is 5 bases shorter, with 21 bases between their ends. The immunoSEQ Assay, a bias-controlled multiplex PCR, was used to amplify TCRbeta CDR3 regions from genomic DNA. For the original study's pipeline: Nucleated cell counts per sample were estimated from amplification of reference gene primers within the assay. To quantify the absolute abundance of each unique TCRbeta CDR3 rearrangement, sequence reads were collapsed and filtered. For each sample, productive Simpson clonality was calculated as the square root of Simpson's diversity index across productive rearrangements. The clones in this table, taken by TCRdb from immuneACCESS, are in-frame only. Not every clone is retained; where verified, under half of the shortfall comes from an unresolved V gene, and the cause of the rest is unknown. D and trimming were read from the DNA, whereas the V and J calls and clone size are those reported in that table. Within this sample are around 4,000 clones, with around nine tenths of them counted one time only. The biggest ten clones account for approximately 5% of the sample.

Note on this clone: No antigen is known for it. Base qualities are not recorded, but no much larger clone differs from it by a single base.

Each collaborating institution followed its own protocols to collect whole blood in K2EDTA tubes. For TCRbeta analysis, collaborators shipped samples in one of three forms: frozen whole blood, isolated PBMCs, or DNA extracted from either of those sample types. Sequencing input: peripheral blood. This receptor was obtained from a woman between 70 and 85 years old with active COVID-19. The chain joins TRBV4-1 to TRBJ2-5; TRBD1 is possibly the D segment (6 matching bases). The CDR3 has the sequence CASSQRHGTIRTETQYF. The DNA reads TGCGCCAGCAGCCAAAGACACGGGACAATCAGGACGGAGACCCAGTACTTC.